This T cell receptor beta chain was documented in a study of technical replicates of blood from four donors. The data were produced by immunoSEQ multiplex PCR, yet TCRdb's version contains in-frame clones alone and is incomplete. The top ten hold about 0.35% of the sample, which has approximately 95,000 clones, 95% seen once. Sequencing was done on a sample of T cells isolated from PBMCs. The source is a human donor in good health.

The CDR3 region is CASRKQGVIGTEAFF. CDR3 nucleotide sequence: TGTGCCAGCCGTAAACAGGGTGTCATCGGCACTGAAGCTTTCTTT. The gene calls are TRBV6-5 and TRBJ1-1, with D perhaps TRBD1 (6 bases). V lost 8 bases to trimming and J lost 4 bases, with 20 bases between them. CDR3 length equals 15 residues. CDR1 MNHEY and CDR2 SVGAGI come from the germline V gene.